This T cell receptor (beta chain) was observed in a study of T cell responses to AZD1222 COVID-19 vaccine. Study-level findings and limits: The donor cohort was predominantly white British with a female majority, and clonal diversity may have been underestimated. Two AZD1222 administrations were followed by greater Spike-specific TCR breadth and depth. No repertoire was sampled before or during the peak T cell response, only after it. Spike was spanned by vaccine-associated CD4 TCRs, with dominance at 160-218 and 743-854.

The data were produced by immunoSEQ multiplex PCR, yet TCRdb's version contains in-frame clones alone and is incomplete. This table holds some 120,000 clones, 85% to 95% found once. About this clone itself: Its antigen is still unknown.

This TCR was sampled from an adult in good health. The sample here was peripheral blood, taken on day 0 of AZD1222 vaccination.

The CDR3, as DNA: TGTGCCAGCAGCAATGGGGCCTGGACAGGGTACCACTATGGCTACACCTTC. It translates to CASSNGAWTGYHYGYTF. This chain connects TRBV7-9 to TRBJ1-2; 8 bases line up with TRBD1. Germline V CDR1 and CDR2: SEHNR, FQNEAQ (reference sequence). Unmatched junction bases numbered 14, after V lost 5 bases and J lost 3 bases. This CDR3 spans 17 amino acids.